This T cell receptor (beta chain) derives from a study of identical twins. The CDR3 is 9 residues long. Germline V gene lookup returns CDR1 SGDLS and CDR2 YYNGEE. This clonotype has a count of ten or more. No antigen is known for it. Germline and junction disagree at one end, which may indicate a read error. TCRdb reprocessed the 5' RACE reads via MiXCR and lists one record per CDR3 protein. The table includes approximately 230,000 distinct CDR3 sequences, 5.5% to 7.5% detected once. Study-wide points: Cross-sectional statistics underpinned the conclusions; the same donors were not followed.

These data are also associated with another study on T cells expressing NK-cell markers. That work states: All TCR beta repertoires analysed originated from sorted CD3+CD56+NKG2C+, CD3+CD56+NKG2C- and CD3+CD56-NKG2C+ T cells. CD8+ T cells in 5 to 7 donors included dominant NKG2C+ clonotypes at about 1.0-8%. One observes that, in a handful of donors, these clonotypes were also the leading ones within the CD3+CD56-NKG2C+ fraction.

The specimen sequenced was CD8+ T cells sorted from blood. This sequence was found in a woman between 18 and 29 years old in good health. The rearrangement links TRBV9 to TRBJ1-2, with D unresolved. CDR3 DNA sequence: TGTGCCAGCAGCGCCGACGGTCCCTTC. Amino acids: CASSADGPF.